These 9 T cell receptor beta chains originate from one sample sequenced in a study of T cell responses to AZD1222 COVID-19 vaccine. Only in-frame clones appear in the TCRdb table, and some are missing; sequencing was by immunoSEQ multiplex PCR. The table lists about 160,000 clones, roughly 90% of them singletons. Material: peripheral blood, obtained 28 days after the second AZD1222 dose. All receptors come from an adult who received the AZD1222 COVID-19 vaccine.

The chain combines TRBV6-4 with TRBJ2-1; D is perhaps TRBD2 (7 bases). Between the trimmed V and J ends, which lost 6 bases and 1 base, there was a span of 13 bases. The CDR3 has 15 residues. Looked up from germline, CDR1 is MRHNA and CDR2 is SNTAGT. The CDR3 nucleotides read TGTGCCAGCAGCCCCAGGGGAGGGTCCTACAATGAGCAGTTCTTC. Translated: CASSPRGGSYNEQFF.

This chain joins TRBV10-1 and TRBJ1-1; no definite D call. Trimming stripped 8 bases from V and 0 bases from J, with 10 bases between. Germline V lookup: CDR1 WNHNN, CDR2 SYGVQD (reference sequence). CDR3 size: 13 residues. The CDR3 loop reads CASASEVNTEAFF. The CDR3 bases are TGCGCCAGCGCCTCGGAGGTGAACACTGAAGCTTTCTTT.

The V call is TRBV29-1, the J call TRBJ1-2; D is perhaps TRBD1 (6 bases). The CDR3 length is 12 residues. V was shortened by 7 bases and J by 4 bases, with 13 bases between the two germline ends. The germline V gene has CDR1 SQVTM and CDR2 ANQGSEA. CDR3 DNA: TGCAGCGCCCGTCAGGACAGCTATGGCTACACCTTC. Its protein product is CSARQDSYGYTF.

The chain joins TRBV7-9 to TRBJ2-2, with D possibly being TRBD2 (6 bases). Germline V gene sequence: CDR1 SEHNR, CDR2 FQNEAQ (reference sequence). Trimming shortened V by 5 bases and J by 5 bases, and 18 bases separated the two germline ends. The CDR3 extends over 16 amino acids. CDR3 in amino acids: CASSPLSYGGTGELFF. Written as DNA, the CDR3 is TGTGCCAGCAGCCCCTTATCCTATGGGGGGACCGGGGAGCTGTTTTTT.

J is TRBJ2-4 and V is TRBV14; D is uncertain. Germline values: CDR1 SGHDN, CDR2 FVKESK. The V end lost 1 base, the J end lost 8 bases, and 9 bases lay between the germline ends. The CDR3 is 13 amino acids. CDR3 bases: TGTGCCAGCAGCCAAGGGGGAAGGGACATTCAGTACTTC. Its protein product is CASSQGGRDIQYF.

The chain joins TRBV6-4 to TRBJ1-1; 7 positions agree with TRBD1. This CDR3 has 14 amino acids. J was trimmed by 9 bases and V by 0 bases; bases with no gene match: 7. Looked up from germline, CDR1 is MRHNA and CDR2 is SNTAGT. The CDR3 is CASSDSGTGEKAFF. In DNA, the CDR3 is TGTGCCAGCAGTGACTCAGGTACAGGGGAAAAAGCTTTCTTT.

This clone was counted a few times. V usage is TRBV4-1 and J usage is TRBJ1-1; unclear D gene. The CDR3 totals 14 residues. Looked up from germline, CDR1 is MGHRA and CDR2 is YSYEKL. V shed 2 bases and J shed 2 bases, with 9 bases lying between them. Written as DNA, the CDR3 is TGCGCCAGCAGCCAATTAAACTTAAACACTGAAGCTTTCTTT. Translation gives CASSQLNLNTEAFF.

This chain joins TRBV7-2 and TRBJ2-5; D not resolved. Germline V gene sequence: CDR1 SGHTA, CDR2 FQGNSA. CDR3 length equals 14 residues. Trimming left V 0 bases short and J 4 bases short, with 9 bases between. CDR3 loop: CASSLALRSETQYF. CDR3 DNA: TGTGCCAGCAGCTTAGCGCTTCGGTCAGAGACCCAGTACTTC.

The chain employs TRBV7-2 and TRBJ2-7; 14 bases are shared with TRBD2. This CDR3 contains 18 residues. The J segment lost 4 bases and the V segment lost 0 bases, leaving 8 bases of the junction unmatched. Germline CDR1 is SGHTA and CDR2 is FQGNSA. The CDR3 here is CASSLALTSGGVAYEQYF. The CDR3 DNA follows: TGTGCCAGCAGCTTAGCCTTGACTAGCGGGGGGGTTGCGTACGAGCAGTACTTC.